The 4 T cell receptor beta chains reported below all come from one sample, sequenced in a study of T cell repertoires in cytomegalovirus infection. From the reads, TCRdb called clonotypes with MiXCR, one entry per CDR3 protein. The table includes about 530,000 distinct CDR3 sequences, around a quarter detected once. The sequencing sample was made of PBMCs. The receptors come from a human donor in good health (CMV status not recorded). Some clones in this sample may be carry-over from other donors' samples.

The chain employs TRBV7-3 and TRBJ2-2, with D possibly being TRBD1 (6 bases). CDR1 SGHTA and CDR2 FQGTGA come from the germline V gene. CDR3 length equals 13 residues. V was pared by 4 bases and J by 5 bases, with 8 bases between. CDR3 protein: CASSSGQTGELFF. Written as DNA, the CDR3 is TGTGCCAGCAGCTCAGGACAGACCGGGGAGCTGTTTTTT.

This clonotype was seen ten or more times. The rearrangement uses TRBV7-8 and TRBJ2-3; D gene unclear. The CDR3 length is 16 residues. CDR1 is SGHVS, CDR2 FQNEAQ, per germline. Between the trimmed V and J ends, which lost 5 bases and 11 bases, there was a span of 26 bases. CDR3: CASSPQFVSRNDEQYF. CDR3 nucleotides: TGTGCCAGCAGCCCCCAATTCGTCTCGCGAAACGACGAGCAGTATTTT.

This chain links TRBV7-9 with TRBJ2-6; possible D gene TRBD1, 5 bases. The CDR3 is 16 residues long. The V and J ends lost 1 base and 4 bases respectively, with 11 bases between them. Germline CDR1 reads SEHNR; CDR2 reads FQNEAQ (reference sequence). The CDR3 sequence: CASSLEVRAGANVLTF. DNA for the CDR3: TGTGCCAGCAGCTTAGAGGTCAGGGCCGGGGCCAACGTCCTGACTTTC.

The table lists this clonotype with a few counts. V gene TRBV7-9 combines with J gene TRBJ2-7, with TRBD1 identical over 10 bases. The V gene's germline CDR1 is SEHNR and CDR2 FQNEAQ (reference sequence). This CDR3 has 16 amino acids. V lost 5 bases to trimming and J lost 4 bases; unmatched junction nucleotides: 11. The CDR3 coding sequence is TGTGCCAGCAGCGACCAAGACAGGGGGCGCTGGTACGAGCAGTACGTC. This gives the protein CASSDQDRGRWYEQYV.